These 7 T cell receptor beta chains were all obtained from the same sample, sequenced in a study of T-cell reconstitution after alpha-beta-depleted transplantation in children. For TCRbeta, the library was prepared with unique molecular identifiers. TCRdb re-analysed the PCR reads in MiXCR, keeping a single row per CDR3 protein. The data contain about 980,000 distinct CDR3 sequences, about 29% of them seen just once; the ten biggest clones take up 25% to 35%. The specimen comprised PBMCs, mostly from graft donor cells, sampled 360 days after TCRalphabeta/CD19-depleted stem cell transplant. The receptors come from a boy in the first two years of life who had a stem cell transplant for SCID, so the T cells may come from the graft donor.

The sample holds one count of this clonotype. The rearrangement uses TRBV2 and TRBJ2-2; possible D gene TRBD1, 5 bases. This CDR3 spans 16 amino acids. Germline CDR1 and CDR2: SNHLY and FYNNEI. V lost 3 bases to trimming and J lost 4 bases, with 15 bases between them. The CDR3 region is CASSDWADSGTGELFF. The CDR3 DNA sequence: TGTGCCAGCAGTGACTGGGCCGACAGTGGCACCGGGGAGCTGTTTTTT.

V is TRBV5-6 and J is TRBJ2-2; TRBD1 matches 8 bases. J gave up 4 bases and V 0 bases, and 11 bases lay outside the gene matches. CDR1 is SGHDT, CDR2 YYEEEE, per germline. The CDR3 runs 18 residues. The CDR3 DNA reads TGTGCCAGCAGCTTGGGCCCTACAGGGGGATCGTTCACCGGGGAGCTGTTTTTT. It is translated as CASSLGPTGGSFTGELFF.

The chain links TRBV6-5 to TRBJ1-1; TRBD1 agrees at 9 bases. CDR1 is MNHEY and CDR2 is SVGAGI in the germline V gene. The CDR3 extends over 16 amino acids. V was clipped by 0 bases and J by 11 bases; unmatched bases: 13. CDR3 coding DNA: TGTGCCAGCAGTTACTCGTACTTCCGGGGACAGGGTACGGCTTTCTTT. The encoded protein is CASSYSYFRGQGTAFF.

The V gene is TRBV7-9, the J gene TRBJ1-4; D is ambiguous. CDR3 length equals 14 residues. CDR1 and CDR2 from the germline V gene are SEHNR and FQNEAQ (reference sequence). The V gene lost 5 bases and the J gene lost 8 bases, with 15 bases spanning the gap. The CDR3 DNA reads TGTGCCAGCAGCCCGCAAGGGCACGGAGAAAAACTGTTTTTT. It is translated as CASSPQGHGEKLFF.

This clonotype came up a few times. The chain links TRBV27 to TRBJ2-2; D unclear. The CDR3 spans 15 residues. The V end lost 2 bases, the J end lost 0 bases, and 7 bases lay between the germline ends. Germline lookup yields CDR1 MNHEY and CDR2 SMNVEV (reference sequence). The CDR3 coding sequence is TGTGCCAGCAGTTTACAGCTCGCGAACACCGGGGAGCTGTTTTTT. Its protein is CASSLQLANTGELFF.

The chain links TRBV7-2 to TRBJ2-7, with 9 bases fitting TRBD1. The trim removed 7 bases at V and 2 bases at J, leaving 9 bases unmatched. The CDR3 loop spans 15 amino acids. From germline, CDR1 is SGHTA and CDR2 FQGNSA. CDR3 loop: CASTSEGTGTYEQYF. The DNA for the CDR3 is TGTGCCAGCACTTCGGAAGGGACAGGGACCTACGAGCAGTACTTC.

The sample holds a few counts of this clonotype. The J gene is TRBJ1-4, the V gene TRBV20-1; possible D gene TRBD1, 6 bases. The CDR3 totals 16 residues. CDR1 DFQATT and CDR2 SNEGSKA come from the germline V gene (reference sequence). The V end was cut by 3 bases, the J end by 8 bases, with 22 bases between. Here the CDR3 reads CSASWVTSGTLEKLFF. The CDR3 nucleotides are TGCAGTGCTAGTTGGGTAACGTCCGGGACACTCGAAAAACTGTTTTTT.